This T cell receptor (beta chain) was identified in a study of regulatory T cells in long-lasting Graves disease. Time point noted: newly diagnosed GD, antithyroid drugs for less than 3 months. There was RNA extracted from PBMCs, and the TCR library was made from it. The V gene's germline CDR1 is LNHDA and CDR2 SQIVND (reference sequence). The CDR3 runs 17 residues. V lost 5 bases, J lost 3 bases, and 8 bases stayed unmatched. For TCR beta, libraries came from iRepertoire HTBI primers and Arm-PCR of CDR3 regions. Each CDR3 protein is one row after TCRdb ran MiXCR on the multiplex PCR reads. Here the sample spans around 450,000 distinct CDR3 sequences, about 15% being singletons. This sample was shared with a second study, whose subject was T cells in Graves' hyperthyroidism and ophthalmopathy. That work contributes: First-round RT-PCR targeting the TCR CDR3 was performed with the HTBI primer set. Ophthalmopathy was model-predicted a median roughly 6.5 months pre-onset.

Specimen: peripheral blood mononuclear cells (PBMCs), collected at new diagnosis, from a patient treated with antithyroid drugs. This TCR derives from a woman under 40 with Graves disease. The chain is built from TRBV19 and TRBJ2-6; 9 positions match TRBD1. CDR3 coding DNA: TGTGCCAGTAGTTCACTACAGGGGGCGGTTGGGGCCAACGTCCTGACTTTC. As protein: CASSSLQGAVGANVLTF.